The 25 T cell receptor beta chains below come from one sample, sequenced in a study of blood T cell repertoires in COVID-19. TCRdb keeps only in-frame clones here, not all; method: immunoSEQ multiplex PCR. The sample contains 90,000 to 100,000 clones, more than 75% of which appear only once. The material sequenced was peripheral blood. The source is a man older than 75 with acute or convalescent COVID-19.

V usage is TRBV5-8 and J usage is TRBJ1-5, with TRBD1 matching 7 bases. The J segment lost 4 bases and the V segment lost 5 bases, leaving 6 bases of the junction unmatched. CDR1 and CDR2 from the germline V gene are SGHTS and YDEGEE. This CDR3 contains 14 residues. DNA for the CDR3: TGTGCCAGCAGAACCGGGACAGTAAATCAGCCCCAGCATTTT. This sequence encodes CASRTGTVNQPQHF. The variable domain in full, completed from reference TRBV5-8 and TRBJ1-5, reads EAGVTQSPTHLIKTRGQQATLRCSPISGHTSVYWYQQALGLGLQFLLWYDEGEERNRGNFPPRFSGRQFPNYSSELNVNALELEDSALYLCASRTGTVNQPQHFGDGTRLSIL.

The chain is built from TRBV18 and TRBJ1-1; a weak D match, TRBD1 (6 bases). V gave up 3 bases and J gave up 1 base, with 12 bases separating them. Germline lookup yields CDR1 KGHSH and CDR2 LQKENI. This CDR3 is 15 amino acids long. This chain's CDR3 is CASSPQGMPNTEAFF. Written as DNA, the CDR3 is TGTGCCAGCTCACCGCAGGGGATGCCGAACACTGAAGCTTTCTTT. The entire variable domain, with the rest obtained from reference TRBV18 and TRBJ1-1, is as follows: NAGVMQNPRHLVRRRGQEARLRCSPMKGHSHVYWYRQLPEEGLKFMVYLQKENIIDESGMPKERFSAEFPKEGPSILRIQQVVRGDSAAYFCASSPQGMPNTEAFFGQGTRLTVV.

The chain combines TRBV30 with TRBJ2-1; 11 bases line up with TRBD2. The junction had 8 bases not matched to a gene; V was cut back by 1 base and J by 6 bases. This CDR3 comprises 16 residues. Germline V gene data show CDR1 as GTSNPN and CDR2 as SVGIG (reference sequence). CDR3: CAWSGITSGGFNEQFF. The CDR3 coding sequence is TGTGCCTGGAGTGGGATTACTAGCGGGGGTTTCAATGAGCAGTTCTTC. The whole variable domain, remainder taken from reference TRBV30 and TRBJ2-1, is SQTIHQWPATLVQPVGSPLSLECTVEGTSNPNLYWYRQAAGRGLQLLFYSVGIGQISSEVPQNLSASRPQDRQFILSSKKLLLSDSGFYLCAWSGITSGGFNEQFFGPGTRLTVL.

This clone occurred once. V usage is TRBV19 and J usage is TRBJ2-5, with 8 nucleotides matching TRBD1. This CDR3 region has 15 residues. CDR1 and CDR2 (germline): LNHDA, SQIVND (reference sequence). V lost 7 bases to trimming and J lost 4 bases; unmatched junction nucleotides: 11. This CDR3 is CASTNKRTGSETQYF. CDR3 sequence (DNA): TGTGCCAGTACTAATAAAAGGACAGGGTCAGAGACCCAGTACTTC. The variable domain in full, with the rest retrieved from reference TRBV19 and TRBJ2-5, is DGGITQSPKYLFRKEGQNVTLSCEQNLNHDAMYWYRQDPGQGLRLIYYSQIVNDFQKGDIAEGYSVSREKKESFPLTVTSAQKNPTAFYLCASTNKRTGSETQYFGPGTRLLVL.

The V call is TRBV20-1, the J call TRBJ2-5, with D unclear. Trimming left V 3 bases short and J 2 bases short, with 7 bases between. The CDR3 is 12 amino acids. CDR1 is DFQATT and CDR2 is SNEGSKA in the germline V gene (reference sequence). The CDR3 sequence: CSASYWQETQYF. The CDR3 DNA reads as TGCAGTGCTAGTTACTGGCAAGAGACCCAGTACTTC.

The chain joins TRBV19 to TRBJ2-1; 10 nucleotides align to TRBD2. The CDR3 totals 20 residues. Germline trimming cut 0 bases from V and 0 bases from J; bases unmatched to any gene: 11. Germline values: CDR1 LNHDA, CDR2 SQIVND (reference sequence). Here the CDR3 reads CASSIDQGSGRGLSYNEQFF. The CDR3 nucleotides read TGTGCCAGTAGTATAGATCAGGGGAGCGGGAGGGGGCTCTCCTACAATGAGCAGTTCTTC.

The chain uses TRBV24-1 and TRBJ1-5; the match to TRBD1 covers 7 bases. Germline V gene data show CDR1 as KGHDR and CDR2 as SFDVKD. This CDR3 is built from 16 residues. J was trimmed by 9 bases and V by 4 bases; bases with no gene match: 14. Written as DNA, the CDR3 is TGTGCCACCAGTGACTTAGGGGGCCCCGATTCAGGGCCCCAGCATTTT. As protein: CATSDLGGPDSGPQHF.

CDR3 in amino acids: CATSDYKAGNTDTQYF. The DNA for the CDR3 is TGTGCCACCAGTGATTACAAAGCGGGGAACACAGATACGCAGTATTTT. The chain is built from TRBV24-1 and TRBJ2-3; 7 bases map to TRBD2. V lost 2 bases, J lost 2 bases, and 6 bases stayed unmatched. This CDR3 region has 16 residues. Germline loops: CDR1 KGHDR, CDR2 SFDVKD.

The gene calls are TRBV27 and TRBJ1-2; 9 bases match TRBD1. Germline assignment: CDR1 MNHEY and CDR2 SMNVEV (reference sequence). The V and J ends lost 9 bases and 8 bases, in that order; junction bases with no gene match: 10. The CDR3 totals 13 residues. The CDR3 nucleotides read TGTGCCAGTACAGGGGGCGCGTCGCGAGGCTACACCTTC. The encoded protein is CASTGGASRGYTF.

The CDR3 bases are TGTGCCAGCAGCGTAGGACGACAGGTCTCTGGAAACACCATATATTTT. It codes for CASSVGRQVSGNTIYF. This chain links TRBV9 with TRBJ1-3, with D maybe TRBD1 (6 bases). Germline CDR1 SGDLS, CDR2 YYNGEE. V lost 0 bases, J lost 0 bases, and 10 bases lay in between. The CDR3 has 16 amino acids.

This clone showed up just once. This rearrangement joins TRBV27 to TRBJ2-5; D ambiguous. This CDR3 contains 14 residues. The germline CDR1 and CDR2 sequences are MNHEY and SMNVEV (reference sequence). V lost 2 bases, J lost 2 bases, and 9 bases lay in between. The CDR3: CASSLTLSQETQYF. CDR3 DNA sequence: TGTGCCAGCAGTTTAACCCTTAGTCAAGAGACCCAGTACTTC.

The J gene is TRBJ1-1, the V gene TRBV7-2; 9 bases fit TRBD1. CDR1 SGHTA and CDR2 FQGNSA come from the germline V gene. V gave up 5 bases and J gave up 1 base; unmatched junction bases: 8. This CDR3 spans 16 amino acids. As DNA, the CDR3 is TGTGCCAGCAGCATAGGGACAGGGACGGAGAACACTGAAGCTTTCTTT. Translating gives CASSIGTGTENTEAFF. Full variable domain (missing parts from reference TRBV7-2 and TRBJ1-1): GAGVSQSPSNKVTEKGKDVELRCDPISGHTALYWYRQSLGQGLEFLIYFQGNSAPDKSGLPSDRFSAERTGGSVSTLTIQRTQQEDSAVYLCASSIGTGTENTEAFFGQGTRLTVV.

The chain combines TRBV28 with TRBJ1-6; D possibly corresponds to TRBD1 (5 bases). From germline, CDR1 is MDHEN and CDR2 SYDVKM. V was trimmed by 6 bases and J by 7 bases, leaving 19 bases between them. The CDR3 extends over 16 amino acids. CDR3 in amino acids: CASRVADQGWNSPLHF. As DNA, the CDR3 is TGTGCCAGCAGAGTCGCCGATCAGGGTTGGAATTCACCCCTCCACTTT.

CDR3 amino acids: CASSKGQYNSPLHF. For the CDR3, the DNA is TGTGCCAGCAGCAAAGGACAGTATAATTCACCCCTCCACTTT. This rearrangement joins TRBV5-8 to TRBJ1-6; possible D gene TRBD1, 6 bases. V was clipped by 4 bases and J by 4 bases, with 9 bases between them. Germline V gene lookup returns CDR1 SGHTS and CDR2 YDEGEE. The CDR3 runs to 14 residues.

This clone was counted a single time. The V gene is TRBV9, the J gene TRBJ2-3, with D possibly being TRBD1 (6 bases). V gave up 0 bases and J gave up 1 base, with 9 bases separating them. Germline V gene data show CDR1 as SGDLS and CDR2 as YYNGEE. The CDR3 has 15 amino acids. The CDR3 nucleotides are TGTGCCAGCAGCGTAGGGGGGCTGGGCACAGATACGCAGTATTTT. Translated: CASSVGGLGTDTQYF.

The V call is TRBV5-4, the J call TRBJ1-1; D might be TRBD1 (6 bases). CDR3 length: 16 amino acids. Germline CDR1 reads SGHNT; CDR2 reads YYREEE (reference sequence). Trimming removed 0 bases at V and 2 bases at J, with 14 bases between. The DNA of the CDR3 is TGTGCCAGCAGCTTGGGCGGTCCAGGGGCCAACACTGAAGCTTTCTTT. This sequence encodes CASSLGGPGANTEAFF.

The V call is TRBV27, the J call TRBJ2-7, with TRBD1 as a possible D gene (6 bases). V gave up 2 bases and J gave up 0 bases, with 14 bases separating them. Germline-derived CDR1 and CDR2 are MNHEY and SMNVEV (reference sequence). This CDR3 region has 16 residues. The CDR3: CASSLRLGQSSYEQYF. The CDR3, as DNA: TGTGCCAGCAGTTTACGACTTGGACAGAGCTCCTACGAGCAGTACTTC.

V and J are TRBV29-1 and TRBJ1-5; perhaps TRBD1 as D (6 bases). From germline, CDR1 is SQVTM and CDR2 ANQGSEA. V lost 5 bases and J 7 bases, leaving 15 bases between the germline ends. The CDR3 runs to 13 residues. CDR3 region: CSVLQGIGQPQHF. The CDR3 DNA reads as TGCAGCGTTCTGCAGGGGATCGGGCAGCCCCAGCATTTT. Filled out from reference TRBV29-1 and TRBJ1-5, the complete variable domain reads SAVISQKPSRDICQRGTSLTIQCQVDSQVTMMFWYRQQPGQSLTLIATANQGSEATYESGFVIDKFPISRPNLTFSTLTVSNMSPEDSSIYLCSVLQGIGQPQHFGDGTRLSIL.

The genes are TRBV18 and TRBJ1-1, with a possible D match to TRBD1 (5 bases). Trimming stripped 8 bases from V and 1 base from J, with 11 bases between. Per germline, CDR1 KGHSH and CDR2 LQKENI. There are 13 residues in the CDR3. The CDR3 here is CASARGGNTEAFF. The DNA of the CDR3 is TGTGCCAGCGCCCGGGGGGGGAACACTGAAGCTTTCTTT.

The J gene is TRBJ1-2, the V gene TRBV5-5; D gene unclear. Germline lookup yields CDR1 SGHKS and CDR2 YYEKEE (reference sequence). V was pared by 0 bases and J by 8 bases, with 17 bases between. The CDR3 extends over 15 amino acids. CDR3 nucleotides: TGTGCCAGCAGCTTGGAGTACGGACTGACTGGGGGCTACACCTTC. It codes for CASSLEYGLTGGYTF. The full variable domain, with the rest looked up from reference TRBV5-5 and TRBJ1-2, is DAGVTQSPTHLIKTRGQQVTLRCSPISGHKSVSWYQQVLGQGPQFIFQYYEKEERGRGNFPDRFSARQFPNYSSELNVNALLLGDSALYLCASSLEYGLTGGYTFGSGTRLTVV.

The chain is built from TRBV5-6 and TRBJ1-2, with D possibly TRBD1 on 5 matching bases. Trimming left V 5 bases short and J 4 bases short, with 18 bases between. The CDR3 runs to 15 residues. Germline assignment: CDR1 SGHDT and CDR2 YYEEEE. DNA of the CDR3: TGTGCCAGCAGTCCCGGGGGGAATCAATTCTATGGCTACACCTTC. Protein: CASSPGGNQFYGYTF.

The chain joins TRBV27 to TRBJ1-4; D possibly corresponds to TRBD1 (5 bases). Trimming pared 10 bases from V and 8 bases from J, leaving 17 bases between. The germline V gene has CDR1 MNHEY and CDR2 SMNVEV (reference sequence). The CDR3 spans 13 residues. CDR3 nucleotide sequence: TGTGCCACCCGCGTGGGGGGAGGAGAAAAACTGTTTTTT. Translating it yields CATRVGGGEKLFF.

The rearrangement uses TRBV28 and TRBJ1-6; unclear D gene. Germline V gene sequence: CDR1 MDHEN, CDR2 SYDVKM. CDR3 size: 12 residues. Trimming removed 2 bases from V and 9 bases from J, with 5 bases in between. CDR3 DNA sequence: TGTGCCAGCAGTTTAGTCCTTTCACCCCTCCACTTT. As protein: CASSLVLSPLHF.

The chain uses TRBV19 and TRBJ1-4; TRBD1 matches 12 bases. The CDR3 covers 15 residues. Looked up from germline, CDR1 is LNHDA and CDR2 is SQIVND (reference sequence). J was trimmed by 8 bases and V by 3 bases; bases with no gene match: 4. CDR3 amino acids: CASSMGQGAREKLFF. As DNA, the CDR3 is TGTGCCAGTAGTATGGGACAGGGGGCCCGGGAAAAACTGTTTTTT.

The J gene is TRBJ2-2, the V gene TRBV4-1, with 7 bases that match TRBD1. This CDR3 has 15 residues. Germline V gene sequence: CDR1 MGHRA, CDR2 YSYEKL. Trimming removed 1 base from V and 4 bases from J; junction bases left unmatched: 3. CDR3: CASSQADRSTGELFF. The CDR3 bases are TGCGCCAGCAGCCAAGCGGACAGGTCCACCGGGGAGCTGTTTTTT.